This paragraph reports one T cell receptor beta chain. Authors' analysis steps: Amplification of reference gene primers was used by the study to estimate nucleated cell counts. TCRdb keeps only in-frame clones here, not all; method: immunoSEQ multiplex PCR. D and trimming were read from the DNA, whereas the V and J calls and clone size are those reported in that table. The sample yields 200,000 to 300,000 clones, roughly 86% seen once. The trim removed 2 bases at V and 7 bases at J, leaving 5 bases unmatched. Germline V gene lookup returns CDR1 MNHNY and CDR2 SVGAGI (reference sequence). CDR3 length: 14 amino acids. This specimen belongs to a study of blood T cell repertoires in COVID-19. Study-level information: Sites in the United States, Italy and Spain provided acute and convalescent COVID-19 samples. PBMCs, B-cell-depleted T cells, or T cells were the source of the cDNA or gDNA that made up the material.

This TCR was recovered from a man between 45 and 60 years old with acute or convalescent COVID-19. Material: peripheral blood. The chain has TRBV6-6 and TRBJ2-3; 8 bases fit TRBD1. This CDR3 reads CASSYLTGVHTQYF. The CDR3 nucleotides read TGTGCCAGCAGTTACCTGACAGGGGTTCATACGCAGTATTTT.